Following are 8 T cell receptor beta chains from one sample sequenced in a study of T cell responses to AZD1222 COVID-19 vaccine. Clones were sequenced by immunoSEQ multiplex PCR, and TCRdb holds only the in-frame ones, with some missing. Among 80,000 to 90,000 clones, about 89% were seen once, and the ten largest hold 4% to 5%. The specimen was peripheral blood, collected 28 days after the second AZD1222 dose. The receptors originated from an adult who received the AZD1222 COVID-19 vaccine.

V and J are TRBV4-1 and TRBJ1-1; unclear D gene. This CDR3 has 15 residues. V was cut by 0 bases and J by 4 bases, with 12 bases left in between. Looked up from germline, CDR1 is MGHRA and CDR2 is YSYEKL. CDR3 region: CASSQEVRRGTEAFF. CDR3 DNA: TGCGCCAGCAGCCAAGAGGTCCGCCGGGGCACTGAAGCTTTCTTT.

The chain uses TRBV2 and TRBJ1-5, with D hard to call. Trimming took off 1 base at V and 5 bases at J, with 9 bases between the two ends. The germline gives CDR1 SNHLY, CDR2 FYNNEI. CDR3 size: 14 residues. Written as DNA, the CDR3 is TGTGCCAGCAGTGAAGTGGCAGGTTATCAGCCCCAGCATTTT. Encoded protein: CASSEVAGYQPQHF.

The chain carries TRBV2 and TRBJ1-6, with 8 bases that match TRBD1. The J segment lost 9 bases and the V segment lost 6 bases, leaving 4 bases of the junction unmatched. Germline assignment: CDR1 SNHLY and CDR2 FYNNEI. This CDR3 has 13 amino acids. The DNA for the CDR3 is TGTGCCAGCAGGGGACAGGCTACTTCACCCCTCCACTTT. Protein product: CASRGQATSPLHF.

This clone occurred once. This chain connects TRBV5-1 to TRBJ2-7; a possible D gene is TRBD1 (6 bases). This CDR3 has 16 amino acids. CDR1 and CDR2 (germline): SGHRS, YFSETQ. V was trimmed by 4 bases and J by 0 bases, leaving 17 bases between them. This CDR3 reads CASSVNRDTSSYEQYF. In nucleotides, the CDR3 is TGCGCCAGCAGCGTGAACCGGGACACCAGCTCCTACGAGCAGTACTTC.

This chain joins TRBV18 and TRBJ2-3; D remains ambiguous. CDR1 KGHSH and CDR2 LQKENI come from the germline V gene. CDR3 length equals 13 residues. Trimming took 5 bases from V and 3 from J, leaving 9 bases between them. This CDR3 reads CASSAPSTDTQYF. CDR3 bases: TGTGCCAGCTCAGCCCCCTCGACAGATACGCAGTATTTT.

This chain joins TRBV2 and TRBJ2-2; D is unclear. Looked up from germline, CDR1 is SNHLY and CDR2 is FYNNEI. The V gene lost 2 bases and the J gene lost 0 bases, with 10 bases spanning the gap. The length of the CDR3 is 16 residues. The CDR3 sequence is CASSERHLANTGELFF. The CDR3, as DNA: TGTGCCAGCAGTGAAAGGCACCTCGCGAACACCGGGGAGCTGTTTTTT. Full variable domain (outside the CDR3, taken from reference TRBV2 and TRBJ2-2): EPEVTQTPSHQVTQMGQEVILRCVPISNHLYFYWYRQILGQKVEFLVSFYNNEISEKSEIFDDQFSVERPDGSNFTLKIRSTKLEDSAMYFCASSERHLANTGELFFGEGSRLTVL.

The rearrangement joins TRBV6-5 to TRBJ1-6, with a possible D match to TRBD1 (5 bases). Per the germline V gene, CDR1 is MNHEY and CDR2 is SVGAGI. The germline V and J ends were trimmed by 5 bases and 7 bases, with 12 bases remaining between them. This CDR3 has 14 amino acids. CDR3 in DNA: TGTGCCAGCAGTAACGCAGGGAAAAATTCACCCCTCCACTTT. Translating it yields CASSNAGKNSPLHF.

This chain links TRBV7-8 with TRBJ1-1, with D perhaps TRBD1 (5 bases). Trimming pared 2 bases from V and 4 bases from J, leaving 11 bases between. Germline assignment: CDR1 SGHVS and CDR2 FQNEAQ. This CDR3 has 14 residues. The chain's CDR3 is CASSLFPGSTEAFF. CDR3 sequence (DNA): TGTGCCAGCAGCTTATTTCCAGGGAGCACTGAAGCTTTCTTT. The full variable domain, in which reference TRBV7-8 and TRBJ1-1 provide the parts outside the CDR3, is GAGVSQSPRYKVAKRGQDVALRCDPISGHVSLFWYQQALGQGPEFLTYFQNEAQLDKSGLPSDRFFAERPEGSVSTLKIQRTQQEDSAVYLCASSLFPGSTEAFFGQGTRLTVV.